These 27 T cell receptor gamma chains were sequenced from one sample in a study of Vγ9Vδ2 T cells in congenital toxoplasmosis. TRGC- and TRDC-specific primers primed one-tube template-switch reverse transcription to make cDNA. The TRGC primer was designed to target TRGC1 and TRGC2 alike. TCRdb re-called the reads using CATT. The data contain hundreds of gamma-chain clones, around 2% of them singletons. Sequencing used gamma-delta T cells from blood. The receptors stem from a child under 10 years old born to a mother with Toxoplasma gondii infection during pregnancy, either congenitally infected or uninfected (not recorded which).

Worth noting for this clone: This likely reflects a read error, since a far larger clone is one base away. The rearrangement uses TRGV4 and TRGJP1. TCRdb carries no J gene annotation; the J gene was assigned here by matching the DNA with germline. Germline lookup yields CDR1 EGSTGY and CDR2 YDSYTSSV. The CDR3 totals 15 residues. The CDR3: CATWDGPWLGWFKIF. The CDR3 DNA reads TGTGCCACTTGGGATGGGCCTTGGTTGGGTTGGTTCAAGATATTT.

As for this clone: A far bigger clonotype differs at one base, so this is likely a read error. No DNA is shown, since the ends of the CDR3 on it are uncertain; the CDR3 is the one TCRdb lists. With the J gene uncalled, the V gene is TRGV5P. TRGV5P is given as a pseudogene. The CDR3 spans 31 amino acids, including both terminal residues. CDR3 loop: CATWGRSIIRNSLAVEQHLLSQVSIGRIQHF.

A remark on this clone: This DNA's translation and the protein TCRdb lists, from a much larger clone, do not match at residue 3, likely due to a read error; the protein shown is translated from the DNA. The rearrangement uses TRGV2 and TRGJP2. The CDR3 loop spans 14 amino acids. CDR1 EGSNGY and CDR2 YDSYNSKV come from the germline V gene. The CDR3 region has the DNA TGTGCCGCCTGGGACGCCGTTAGTGATTGGATCAAGACGTTT. Translation: CAAWDAVSDWIKTF.

Of note for this clone: Translating this DNA gives a protein that differs at residue 4 from the TCRdb one, which belongs to a much larger clone; a read error is likely, and the protein shown is this translation. The gene calls are TRGV3 and TRGJ1 or TRGJ2. This CDR3 has 15 residues. CDR1 and CDR2 (germline): VTNTFY, YDVSTARD (reference sequence). CDR3 sequence (DNA): TGTGCCACCCGGGACAGCCTCCACAATTATTATAAGAAACTCTTT. Encoded protein: CATRDSLHNYYKKLF.

Relative to its sample, this clone is large. This may come from a read error, since a much larger clone is one base off. The V call is TRGV10, the J call TRGJP1. TRGV10 carries the ORF label, with uncertain function. The junction had 5 bases not matched to a gene; V was cut back by 8 bases and J by 1 base. The CDR3 totals 14 residues. The CDR3 coding sequence is TGTGCTGCGTGGGATTGTACCACTGGTTGGTTCAAGATATTT. Amino acid sequence: CAAWDCTTGWFKIF.

About this clone itself: The protein TCRdb lists belongs to a much larger clone and differs from this DNA's translation at residue 12, which points to a read error; the protein shown is made from the DNA. This chain links TRGV10 with TRGJP1. TRGV10 counts as an open reading frame of uncertain function. The CDR3 spans 14 residues. The DNA of the CDR3 is TGTGCTGCGTGGGATTATACCACTGGTTGGTTCAGGATATTT. This sequence encodes CAAWDYTTGWFRIF.

In the case of this clone: The amino acid sequence in TCRdb belongs to a much larger clone and departs from this DNA's translation at residue 3, likely a sequencing read error; the sequence shown is translated from the DNA. The chain joins TRGV4 to TRGJP1. The J gene, left out of TCRdb, was set here by checking the DNA against germline. This CDR3 is 15 amino acids long. Per the germline V gene, CDR1 is EGSTGY and CDR2 is YDSYTSSV. CDR3 protein: CAAWDGPWLGWFKIF. CDR3 coding DNA: TGTGCCGCCTGGGATGGGCCTTGGTTGGGTTGGTTCAAGATATTT.

This clone rates as large (0.1 to 1%). The DNA is left out, because the CDR3 cannot be placed on it with certainty; the CDR3 is given as TCRdb lists it. The V gene call is TRGV5P, and the J gene call is absent. TRGV5P is labeled a pseudogene. With termini counted, the CDR3 has 31 amino acids. The chain's CDR3 is CATWGRIIIRNSLAVEQHLLSQVSIGRIQHF.

The chain combines TRGV2 with TRGJ1 or TRGJ2. CDR3 length: 14 residues. The V gene end was trimmed by 1 base and the J gene end by 7 bases; junction bases not matched to a gene: 10. CDR1 and CDR2 from the germline V gene are EGSNGY and YDSYNSKV. The CDR3 sequence: CATWDGYPGYKKLF. The CDR3 region has the DNA TGTGCCACCTGGGACGGATACCCCGGATATAAGAAACTCTTT.

This clone is termed large (0.1 to 1%). The J gene is TRGJ1 or TRGJ2, the V gene TRGV4. This CDR3 comprises 11 residues. Germline assignment: CDR1 EGSTGY and CDR2 YDSYTSSV. Losses at the gene ends were 4 bases for V and 11 bases for J; bases not matched to a gene: 8. The CDR3 region has the DNA TGTGCCACCTGGGAAACCAGGGAGAAACTCTTT. Translated: CATWETREKLF.

By share of the sample, this clone is large. A much larger clone sits a single nucleotide away, making a read error possible. Other DNA sequences of this sample code for an identical CDR3. V gene TRGV9 combines with J gene TRGJP. Looked up from germline, CDR1 is GITISATS and CDR2 is ISYDGTV (reference sequence). The CDR3 consists of 16 residues. Losses at the gene ends were 0 bases for V and 6 bases for J; bases not matched to a gene: 2. The CDR3 DNA sequence: TGTGCCTTGTGGGAGGTGCGAGAGTTGGGCAAAAAAATCAAGGTATTT. Translation gives CALWEVRELGKKIKVF.

This clone was observed a handful of times. This DNA's translation differs at residue 4 from TCRdb's protein, which comes from a much larger clone; a read error is likely, and the protein shown is translated from the DNA. The chain couples TRGV2 to TRGJ1 or TRGJ2. This CDR3 is 12 amino acids long. The germline V gene encodes CDR1 EGSNGY and CDR2 YDSYNSKV. The CDR3 nucleotides are TGTGCCACCCGGGACGTGGAGTATAAGAAACTCTTT. Translating gives CATRDVEYKKLF.

This clone is large. The chain is built from TRGV9 and TRGJ1 or TRGJ2. J was trimmed by 1 base and V by 1 base; bases with no gene match: 4. This CDR3 has 14 residues. Germline CDR1 reads GITISATS; CDR2 reads ISYDGTV (reference sequence). The CDR3 loop reads CALWEVFNYYKKLF. Here the CDR3 DNA reads TGTGCCTTGTGGGAGGTCTTTAATTATTATAAGAAACTCTTT.

There are a few counts of this clone. The mismatch at residue 6 between this DNA's translation and the TCRdb protein of a much larger clone likely reflects a read error; the protein shown is translated from the DNA. The V gene is TRGV9, the J gene TRGJP. CDR1 and CDR2 (germline): GITISATS, ISYDGTV (reference sequence). The CDR3 loop spans 16 amino acids. The V segment lost 2 bases and the J segment 4 bases; nucleotides outside the gene matches: 2. CDR3 sequence (DNA): TGTGCCTTGTGGGAGGCACAAGAGTTGGGCAAAAAAATCAAGGTATTT. This sequence encodes CALWEAQELGKKIKVF.

In this sample, this clone is large. This chain links TRGV5 with TRGJ1 or TRGJ2. CDR3 length: 11 residues. The V gene's germline CDR1 is VINAFY and CDR2 YDVSNSKD. The junction had 2 bases not matched to a gene; V was cut back by 3 bases and J by 6 bases. The CDR3 DNA follows: TGTGCCACCTGGGACGGTTATAAGAAACTCTTT. Its protein is CATWDGYKKLF.

As for this clone: The protein given by TCRdb reflects a much larger clone and differs at residue 7 from this DNA's translation, likely from a read error; the protein shown is the DNA's translation. The V call is TRGV2, the J call TRGJP1. Here the J gene was assigned by germline matching of the DNA, as TCRdb has none. This CDR3 is built from 10 residues. The germline CDR1 and CDR2 sequences are EGSNGY and YDSYNSKV. The J segment lost 15 bases and the V segment lost 3 bases, leaving 4 bases of the junction unmatched. CDR3 in amino acids: CATWDWLKIF. DNA for the CDR3: TGTGCCACCTGGGACTGGCTCAAGATATTT.

This clone showed up just a few times. A much larger clone lies one base from this, so it may be a read error. Different DNA sequences within this sample yield the same CDR3. The genes are TRGV4 and TRGJ1 or TRGJ2. The germline V gene has CDR1 EGSTGY and CDR2 YDSYTSSV. The V gene end was trimmed by 1 base and the J gene end by 12 bases; junction bases not matched to a gene: 21. The CDR3 sequence is 16 residues long. The CDR3 DNA follows: TGTGCCACCTGGGATGGACCTATTTTAGGGGCCCTCGGGAAACTCTTT. It codes for CATWDGPILGALGKLF.

The sample holds a few counts of this clone. A read error is the likely source, as a far larger clone sits one nucleotide away. V and J are TRGV9 and TRGJ1 or TRGJ2. No J gene was available from TCRdb, and it was assigned here by a germline match of the DNA. The CDR3 has 14 amino acids. The germline gives CDR1 GITISATS, CDR2 ISYDGTV (reference sequence). CDR3 in amino acids: CALWEVHHYYKKLF. CDR3 bases: TGCGCCTTGTGGGAGGTGCACCATTATTATAAGAAACTCTTT.

By frequency in the sample, this clone is large. The chain links TRGV4 to TRGJ1 or TRGJ2. Germline CDR1 is EGSTGY and CDR2 is YDSYTSSV. The junction had 6 bases not matched to a gene; V was cut back by 4 bases and J by 3 bases. The CDR3 has 13 residues. The CDR3 DNA reads TGTGCCACCTGGGACCCACTTTATTATAAGAAACTCTTT. Amino acids: CATWDPLYYKKLF.

This clone was picked up a small number of times. This DNA's translation and the protein TCRdb lists, from a much larger clone, do not match at residue 3, likely due to a read error; the protein shown is translated from the DNA. V usage is TRGV8 and J usage is TRGJ1 or TRGJ2. Per the germline V gene, CDR1 is VENAVY and CDR2 is YDSYNSRV. The CDR3 length is 13 residues. CDR3 amino acids: CASWDLNYYKKLF. Here the CDR3 DNA reads TGTGCCTCCTGGGACCTGAATTATTATAAGAAACTCTTT.

By share of the sample, this clone is medium-sized (0.01 to 0.1%). The rearrangement joins TRGV9 to TRGJP. Losses at the gene ends were 0 bases for V and 5 bases for J; bases not matched to a gene: 7. This CDR3 has 18 amino acids. Germline V gene sequence: CDR1 GITISATS, CDR2 ISYDGTV (reference sequence). The CDR3: CALWEVQGKELGKKIKVF. The CDR3 DNA sequence: TGTGCCTTGTGGGAGGTGCAAGGGAAAGAGTTGGGCAAAAAAATCAAGGTATTT.

This clone was picked up a small number of times. A far larger clone is one base from this, pointing to a likely read error. The V call is TRGV10, the J call TRGJP1. TCRdb does not report a J gene; here it was assigned by matching the DNA to germline references. TRGV10 falls under the ORF class, with uncertain function. This CDR3 contains 16 residues. The CDR3 loop is CAAWAFYLATGWFKIF. CDR3 in DNA: TGTGCAGCGTGGGCATTTTATCTGGCCACTGGTTGGTTCAAGATATTT.

As regards this clone: A read error is likely here: a far larger clone is one base away. The chain uses TRGV4 and TRGJP2. Germline V gene data show CDR1 as EGSTGY and CDR2 as YDSYTSSV. This CDR3 region has 12 residues. This chain's CDR3 is CATWVSDWTKTF. In nucleotides, the CDR3 is TGTGCCACCTGGGTTAGTGATTGGACCAAGACGTTT.

Remarks on this clone: A far larger clone lies a single base away; this is likely a read error. The chain recombines TRGV8 with TRGJP2. J gave up 0 bases and V 6 bases, and 16 bases lay outside the gene matches. The CDR3 has 18 residues. Germline lookup yields CDR1 VENAVY and CDR2 YDSYNSRV. The CDR3 sequence: CATWSPVRDYSSDWIKTF. The CDR3 bases are TGTGCCACCTGGTCCCCAGTCAGGGACTATAGTAGTGATTGGATCAAGACGTTT.

There are a few counts of this clone. The protein TCRdb gives is from a much larger clone and does not agree with this DNA's translation at residue 4, likely a read error; the protein shown here comes from the DNA. The J gene is TRGJP2, the V gene TRGV4. Per germline, CDR1 EGSTGY and CDR2 YDSYTSSV. The CDR3 loop spans 13 amino acids. With V trimmed by 12 bases and J by 1 base, 8 bases remained unmatched. Here the CDR3 reads CAACPSSDWIKTF. CDR3 bases: TGTGCCGCATGTCCTAGTAGTGATTGGATCAAGACGTTT.

This clone qualifies as medium-sized. A far larger clone is one base from this, pointing to a likely read error. The gene calls are TRGV9 and TRGJP. The J gene, absent from TCRdb, was called here by matching the DNA to germline. Germline CDR1 is GITISATS and CDR2 is ISYDGTV (reference sequence). The CDR3 is made up of 16 amino acids. The DNA of the CDR3 is TGTGCCTTGTGGGAGGTGCAAGGGTTGGGCAAAAAAATCAAGGTATTT. Residues: CALWEVQGLGKKIKVF.

A few counts support this clone. This sequence is one base from a far larger clone and is likely a read error. This sample also contains other DNA sequences that code for the same CDR3. This chain uses TRGV9 with TRGJP. Germline lookup yields CDR1 GITISATS and CDR2 ISYDGTV (reference sequence). The CDR3 covers 16 residues. The CDR3 region is CALWEVQELGKKIKVF. The CDR3 nucleotides are TGTGCCTTGTGGGAGGTGCAAGAGTTGGGCAAAAAAATCAAGGTATTC.